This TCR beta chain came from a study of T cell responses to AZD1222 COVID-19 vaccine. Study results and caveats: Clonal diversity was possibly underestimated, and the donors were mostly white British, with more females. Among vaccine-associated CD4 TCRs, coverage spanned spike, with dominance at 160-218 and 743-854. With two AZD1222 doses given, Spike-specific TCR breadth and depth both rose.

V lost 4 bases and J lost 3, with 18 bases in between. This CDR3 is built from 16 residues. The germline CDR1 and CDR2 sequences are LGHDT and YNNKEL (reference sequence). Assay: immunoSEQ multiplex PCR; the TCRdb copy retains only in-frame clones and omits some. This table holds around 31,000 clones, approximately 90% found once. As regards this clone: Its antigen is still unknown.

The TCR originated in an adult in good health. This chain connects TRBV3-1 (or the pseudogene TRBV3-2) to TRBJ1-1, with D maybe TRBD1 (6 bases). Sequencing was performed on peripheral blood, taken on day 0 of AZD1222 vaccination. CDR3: CASSPKHTGMDTEAFF. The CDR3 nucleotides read TGTGCCAGCAGCCCGAAGCATACAGGGATGGACACTGAAGCTTTCTTT.